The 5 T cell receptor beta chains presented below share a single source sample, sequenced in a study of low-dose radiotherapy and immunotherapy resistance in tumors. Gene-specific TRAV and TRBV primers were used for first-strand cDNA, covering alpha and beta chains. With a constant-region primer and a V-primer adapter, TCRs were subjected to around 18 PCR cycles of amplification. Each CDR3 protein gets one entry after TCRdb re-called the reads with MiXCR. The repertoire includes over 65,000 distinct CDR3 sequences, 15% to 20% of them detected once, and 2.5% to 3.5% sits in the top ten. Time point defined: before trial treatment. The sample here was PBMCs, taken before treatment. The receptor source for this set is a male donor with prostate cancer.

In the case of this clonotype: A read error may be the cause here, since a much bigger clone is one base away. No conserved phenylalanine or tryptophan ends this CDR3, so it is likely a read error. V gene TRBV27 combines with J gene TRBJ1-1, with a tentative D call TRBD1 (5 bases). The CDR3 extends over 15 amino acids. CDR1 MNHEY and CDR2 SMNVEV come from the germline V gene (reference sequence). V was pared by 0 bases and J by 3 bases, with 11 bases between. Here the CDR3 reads CASSLSGGLHTEAFS. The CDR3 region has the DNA TGTGCCAGCAGTTTATCTGGGGGTTTGCACACTGAAGCTTTCTCT.

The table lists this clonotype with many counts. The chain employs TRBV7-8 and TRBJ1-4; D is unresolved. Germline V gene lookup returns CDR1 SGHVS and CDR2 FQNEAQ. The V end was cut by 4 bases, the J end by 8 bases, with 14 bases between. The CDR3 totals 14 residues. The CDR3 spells CASSSNLYLEKLFF. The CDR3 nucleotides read TGTGCCAGCAGCTCCAACCTTTATTTGGAAAAACTGTTTTTT.

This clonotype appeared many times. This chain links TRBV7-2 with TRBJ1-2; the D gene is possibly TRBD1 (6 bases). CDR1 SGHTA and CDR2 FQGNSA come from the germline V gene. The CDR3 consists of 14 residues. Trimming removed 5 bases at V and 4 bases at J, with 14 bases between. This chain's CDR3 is CASSLDRIPYGYTF. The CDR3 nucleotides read TGTGCCAGCAGCCTTGACAGGATTCCCTATGGCTACACCTTC.

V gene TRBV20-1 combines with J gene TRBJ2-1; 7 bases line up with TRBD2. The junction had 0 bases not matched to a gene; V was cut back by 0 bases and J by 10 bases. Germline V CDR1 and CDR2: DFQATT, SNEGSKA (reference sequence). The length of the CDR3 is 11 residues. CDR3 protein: CSARDSGEQFF. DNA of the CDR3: TGCAGTGCTAGAGATAGCGGGGAGCAGTTCTTC.

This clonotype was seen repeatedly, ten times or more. CDR3 sequence reads: CASSLSNQETQYF. CDR3 nucleotides: TGTGCCAGCAGCTTATCTAATCAAGAGACCCAGTACTTC. The V and J genes are TRBV7-2 and TRBJ2-5, with D hard to call. Germline V CDR1 and CDR2: SGHTA, FQGNSA. The CDR3 runs to 13 residues. The V gene lost 2 bases and the J gene lost 2 bases, with 6 bases spanning the gap.